These 26 T cell receptor beta chains were all obtained from the same sample, sequenced in a study of shared clonotypes between healthy human individuals. Clones were read by immunoSEQ multiplex PCR, and TCRdb kept only the in-frame ones, dropping some. The sample has a few hundred thousand clones, 60% to 80% seen once; the top ten hold 12%. Sequences were obtained from PBMCs. Receptors originate from a woman aged 40 to 50 in good health. Some clones in this sample may be carry-over from other donors' samples.

The chain uses TRBV19 and TRBJ1-2; D possibly corresponds to TRBD1 (5 bases). The CDR3 is 13 amino acids. CDR1 and CDR2 (germline): LNHDA, SQIVND (reference sequence). V shed 4 bases and J shed 2 bases, with 8 bases lying between them. In nucleotides, the CDR3 is TGTGCCAGTAGTACTAGACAGAACTATGGCTACACCTTC. Protein product: CASSTRQNYGYTF.

The chain has TRBV14 and TRBJ1-2, with a possible D match to TRBD1 (6 bases). The length of the CDR3 is 18 residues. The germline V and J ends were trimmed by 0 bases and 7 bases, with 24 bases remaining between them. Germline V CDR1 and CDR2: SGHDN, FVKESK. The CDR3: CASSQDRQDMSELCGYTF. The CDR3 coding sequence is TGTGCCAGCAGCCAAGACCGACAGGATATGTCGGAATTGTGTGGCTACACCTTC.

This sequence joins TRBV27 and TRBJ2-7; D gene ambiguous. Germline CDR1 MNHEY, CDR2 SMNVEV (reference sequence). The CDR3 consists of 13 residues. Deletions cut 3 bases from V and 1 base from J, with 7 bases between. CDR3 coding DNA: TGTGCCAGCAGTTTGGTTTCTTCCTACGAGCAGTACTTC. Protein: CASSLVSSYEQYF.

The rearrangement links TRBV6-5 to TRBJ1-5; no clear D. The CDR3 has 14 residues. Trimming shortened V by 6 bases and J by 4 bases, and 13 bases separated the two germline ends. Germline V lookup: CDR1 MNHEY, CDR2 SVGAGI. The DNA of the CDR3 is TGTGCCAGCAGATCCGAGGTGGGGAATCAGCCCCAGCATTTT. This translates into CASRSEVGNQPQHF.

The V and J genes are TRBV29-1 and TRBJ1-4, with D unclear. Germline CDR1 SQVTM, CDR2 ANQGSEA. Trimming pared 6 bases from V and 7 bases from J, leaving 15 bases between. The CDR3 totals 13 residues. The CDR3 DNA reads TGCAGCGTAACCGGGTTGATAGGTGAAAAACTGTTTTTT. It specifies CSVTGLIGEKLFF.

The chain recombines TRBV5-4 with TRBJ2-5, with 7 bases aligning to TRBD1. CDR1 is SGHNT and CDR2 is YYREEE in the germline V gene (reference sequence). This CDR3 region has 16 residues. Trimming took 7 bases from V and 3 from J; bases not matched to a gene: 15. The CDR3 DNA follows: TGTGCCAGCTTTCGACAGGGAGCCTCTTGGGAAGAGACCCAGTACTTC. It specifies CASFRQGASWEETQYF.

To note about this clone: A single base is all that separates this from a far larger clone, so a read error is likely. The chain carries TRBV7-9 and TRBJ2-2; TRBD2 agrees at 13 bases. The CDR3 has 18 amino acids. Losses at the gene ends were 5 bases for V and 6 bases for J; bases not matched to a gene: 12. Germline loops: CDR1 SEHNR, CDR2 FQNEAQ (reference sequence). The CDR3 loop is CASSPGTSGTENAGELFF. DNA of the CDR3: TGTGCCAGCAGCCCGGGGACTAGCGGGACCGAAAACGCCGGGGAGCTGTTTTTT.

The CDR3 sequence: CAISARESTDTQYF. The CDR3 DNA sequence: TGTGCCATCAGTGCTCGGGAATCCACAGATACGCAGTATTTT. This chain links TRBV10-3 with TRBJ2-3, with a tentative D call TRBD2 (5 bases). This CDR3 is 14 amino acids long. Trimming removed 4 bases from V and 2 bases from J, with 10 bases in between. Germline CDR1 ENHRY, CDR2 SYGVKD.

The chain couples TRBV28 to TRBJ2-5; TRBD1 matches 10 bases. With V trimmed by 5 bases and J by 5 bases, 23 bases remained unmatched. The germline V gene encodes CDR1 MDHEN and CDR2 SYDVKM. The CDR3 runs 20 residues. CDR3 protein: CASSRPRQQKETGGGETQYF. Written as DNA, the CDR3 is TGTGCCAGCAGTCGGCCCCGCCAACAAAAAGAGACAGGGGGCGGGGAGACCCAGTACTTC.

This chain uses TRBV5-1 with TRBJ2-5; D may be TRBD1 or TRBD2 (5 bases each). Looked up from germline, CDR1 is SGHRS and CDR2 is YFSETQ. The CDR3 loop spans 14 amino acids. V was trimmed by 0 bases and J by 4 bases, leaving 10 bases between them. Here the CDR3 reads CASSLARGGETQYF. The CDR3 DNA is TGCGCCAGCAGCTTGGCGCGTGGGGGAGAGACCCAGTACTTC.

This clone was counted a few times. The gene calls are TRBV30 and TRBJ1-1, with no clear D. V shed 0 bases and J shed 6 bases, with 8 bases lying between them. There are 12 residues in the CDR3. Germline V gene data show CDR1 as GTSNPN and CDR2 as SVGIG (reference sequence). The CDR3 nucleotides read TGTGCCTGGAGTGTAACTGCATCTGAAGCTTTCTTT. This translates into CAWSVTASEAFF.

This clone was picked up one time. The chain has TRBV5-4 and TRBJ2-7, with D possibly being TRBD2 (6 bases). The CDR3 spans 15 residues. Trimming took 5 bases from V and 1 from J, leaving 16 bases between them. Germline assignment: CDR1 SGHNT and CDR2 YYREEE (reference sequence). CDR3 in DNA: TGTGCCAGCAGGAACGCGGGACCGAGTTCCTACGAGCAGTACTTC. Amino acids: CASRNAGPSSYEQYF.

The CDR3 coding sequence is TGTGCCAGCAGTTTTGACGTGCTACAGGCCATATATTTT. Encoded protein: CASSFDVLQAIYF. The chain links TRBV28 to TRBJ1-3, with TRBD1 as a possible D gene (5 bases). This CDR3 spans 13 amino acids. V was clipped by 3 bases and J by 11 bases, with 14 bases between them. Looked up from germline, CDR1 is MDHEN and CDR2 is SYDVKM.

The CDR3 DNA reads TGTGCCAGCGGCCCTCAGCCAGGGTCCCTAGGAGAGCAGTACTTC. Amino acids: CASGPQPGSLGEQYF. The V and J genes are TRBV7-2 and TRBJ2-7; the D gene is possibly TRBD1 (5 bases). This CDR3 comprises 15 residues. V lost 8 bases, J lost 7 bases, and 24 bases lay in between. Per the germline V gene, CDR1 is SGHTA and CDR2 is FQGNSA.

The chain couples TRBV7-2 to TRBJ2-1; weak D call: TRBD2 (5 bases). Germline V gives CDR1 SGHTA, CDR2 FQGNSA. Between the trimmed V and J ends, which lost 5 bases and 13 bases, there was a span of 12 bases. The CDR3 length is 11 residues. The DNA for the CDR3 is TGTGCCAGCAGCGAGGACTTCCGACAGTTCTTC. Its translation: CASSEDFRQFF.

This clone has ten or more counts. The V call is TRBV15, the J call TRBJ1-2, with D possibly being TRBD1 (6 bases). Looked up from germline, CDR1 is LNHNV and CDR2 is YYDKDF (reference sequence). Between the trimmed V and J ends, which lost 1 base and 4 bases, there was a span of 16 bases. The CDR3 length is 16 residues. This CDR3 is CATSRVGDIEAYGYTF. The CDR3 nucleotides are TGTGCCACCAGCAGAGTAGGGGACATCGAGGCCTATGGCTACACCTTC.

The chain joins TRBV15 to TRBJ1-2; no reliable D call. Trimming cost V 2 bases and J 4 bases, with 11 bases left between them. Germline values: CDR1 LNHNV, CDR2 YYDKDF (reference sequence). This CDR3 is built from 14 residues. The CDR3 is CATSRPDSPYGYTF. CDR3 DNA: TGTGCCACCAGCAGACCGGATAGTCCCTATGGCTACACCTTC.

This clone came up once. The rearrangement joins TRBV14 to TRBJ2-5; D unresolved. CDR3 length equals 14 residues. V was trimmed by 1 base and J by 3 bases, leaving 9 bases between them. Germline loops: CDR1 SGHDN, CDR2 FVKESK. CDR3 in DNA: TGTGCCAGCAGCCAAGTACGGGCGGAAGAGACCCAGTACTTC. Protein product: CASSQVRAEETQYF.

In the case of this clone: Given a far larger clone just one base away, this is likely a sequencing read error. Other DNA variants within this sample encode the same CDR3. The chain couples TRBV4-2 to TRBJ2-1, with TRBD2 identical over 8 bases. The CDR3 has 15 residues. The V gene's germline CDR1 is LGHNA and CDR2 YNFKEQ. CDR3 sequence (DNA): TGTGCCAGTAGCCAAGACGGACGGGAGGGGAATGAGCAGTTCTTC. Its protein product is CASSQDGREGNEQFF.

This clone was recorded only once. The V call is TRBV30, the J call TRBJ1-3, with TRBD1 matching over 9 bases. The germline V gene encodes CDR1 GTSNPN and CDR2 SVGIG (reference sequence). V was clipped by 0 bases and J by 4 bases; unmatched bases: 4. CDR3 length: 15 amino acids. The CDR3 nucleotides read TGTGCCTGGAGTGTACAGGGGGCGAAAGGAAACACCATATATTTT. Protein sequence: CAWSVQGAKGNTIYF.

J is TRBJ2-4 and V is TRBV18; 11 bases map to TRBD1. V lost 5 bases, J lost 3 bases, and 6 bases stayed unmatched. This CDR3 has 16 residues. CDR1 is KGHSH and CDR2 is LQKENI in the germline V gene. CDR3 coding DNA: TGTGCCAGCTCAAACGGACAGGGGGCAGTCAAAAACATTCAGTACTTC. It translates to CASSNGQGAVKNIQYF.

This clone was picked up one time. The V and J genes are TRBV4-2 and TRBJ2-5, with D hard to call. Germline CDR1 LGHNA, CDR2 YNFKEQ. CDR3 length: 15 residues. Trimming cost V 5 bases and J 2 bases, with 15 bases left between them. The CDR3, as DNA: TGTGCCAGCAGCTACGACGCGACCCATCAAGAGACCCAGTACTTC. Translation: CASSYDATHQETQYF.

J is TRBJ2-7 and V is TRBV28; the D is unclear. The CDR3 totals 12 residues. The germline CDR1 and CDR2 sequences are MDHEN and SYDVKM. V lost 6 bases and J 8 bases, leaving 14 bases between the germline ends. The DNA for the CDR3 is TGTGCCAGCAGCCCCATGAGCCACAAGCAGTACTTC. Protein sequence: CASSPMSHKQYF.

This chain links TRBV5-1 with TRBJ1-4, with D uncertain. The CDR3 contains 16 residues. Germline V lookup: CDR1 SGHRS, CDR2 YFSETQ. V was clipped by 4 bases and J by 0 bases, with 13 bases between them. CDR3 coding DNA: TGCGCCAGCAGCCCTAATCCGGGTGCAACTAATGAAAAACTGTTTTTT. Translating it yields CASSPNPGATNEKLFF. Filled out from reference TRBV5-1 and TRBJ1-4, the complete variable domain reads KAGVTQTPRYLIKTRGQQVTLSCSPISGHRSVSWYQQTPGQGLQFLFEYFSETQRNKGNFPGRFSGRQFSNSRSEMNVSTLELGDSALYLCASSPNPGATNEKLFFGSGTQLSVL.

CDR3 region: CASSLRWTSGSEQYF. In DNA form, the CDR3 reads TGTGCCAGCAGTTTACGGTGGACTAGCGGGAGCGAGCAGTACTTC. The chain carries TRBV27 and TRBJ2-7; 13 positions match TRBD2. CDR1 and CDR2 from the germline V gene are MNHEY and SMNVEV (reference sequence). V lost 2 bases and J lost 6; bases outside the gene matches: 4. There are 15 residues in the CDR3.

This clone was recorded once. This chain links TRBV4-3 with TRBJ2-2, with a tentative D call TRBD2 (7 bases). The CDR3 runs to 16 residues. Germline V gives CDR1 LGHNA, CDR2 YSLEER. V was trimmed by 0 bases and J by 7 bases, leaving 15 bases between them. This CDR3 is CASSQDWTRGHGELFF. CDR3 sequence (DNA): TGCGCCAGCAGCCAAGATTGGACGCGGGGGCACGGGGAGCTGTTTTTT.